These 25 T cell receptor beta chains originate from one sample sequenced in a study of blood T cell repertoires in COVID-19. Here immunoSEQ multiplex PCR was the method, and the copy in TCRdb shows in-frame clones only, minus some. This sample has about 210,000 clones, with roughly 84% found just once. What was sequenced was PBMCs or T cells enriched from blood (not recorded which). The source of these receptors is a woman aged 25 to 45 who had been exposed to COVID-19.

The gene calls are TRBV19 and TRBJ1-1; a possible D gene is TRBD1 (5 bases). The V end lost 4 bases, the J end lost 5 bases, and 11 bases lay between the germline ends. The CDR3 spans 13 residues. CDR1 is LNHDA, CDR2 SQIVND, per germline (reference sequence). In DNA, the CDR3 is TGTGCCAGTAGTAAGGGGTTGTTAACTGAAGCTTTCTTT. Protein product: CASSKGLLTEAFF.

The V gene is TRBV11-2, the J gene TRBJ2-7; the match to TRBD2 covers 8 bases. The germline CDR1 and CDR2 sequences are SGHAT and FQNNGV. With V trimmed by 2 bases and J by 6 bases, 12 bases remained unmatched. This CDR3 is 16 amino acids long. The CDR3 DNA is TGTGCCAGCAGCTTAAGCGGGGGACGGATGCGTGGCGAGCAGTACTTC. Its translation: CASSLSGGRMRGEQYF.

This sequence joins TRBV15 and TRBJ2-7; D gene unclear. V shed 4 bases and J shed 2 bases, with 12 bases lying between them. CDR1 and CDR2 from the germline V gene are LNHNV and YYDKDF (reference sequence). The CDR3 consists of 14 residues. Here the CDR3 DNA reads TGTGCCACCAGCACCCTTGACTCCACCTACGAGCAGTACTTC. Translating gives CATSTLDSTYEQYF.

V is TRBV5-6 and J is TRBJ1-5; TRBD1 matches at 8 bases. Trimming at V came to 3 bases and at J to 10 bases, leaving 3 bases not matched to a gene. Germline assignment: CDR1 SGHDT and CDR2 YYEEEE. CDR3 length: 12 residues. CDR3 nucleotides: TGTGCCAGCAGCTGGGGGACAGGTCCCCAGCATTTT. Protein: CASSWGTGPQHF.

The chain combines TRBV28 with TRBJ1-5; D is perhaps TRBD1 (6 bases). In germline, CDR1 is MDHEN, CDR2 SYDVKM. This CDR3 contains 13 residues. The V gene lost 10 bases and the J gene lost 1 base, with 11 bases spanning the gap. CDR3 in DNA: TGTGCCACCGGGGGGGCGAGCAATCAGCCCCAGCATTTT. It is translated as CATGGASNQPQHF. The variable domain in full, completed from reference TRBV28 and TRBJ1-5, reads DVKVTQSSRYLVKRTGEKVFLECVQDMDHENMFWYRQDPGLGLRLIYFSYDVKMKEKGDIPEGYSVSREKKERFSLILESASTNQTSMYLCATGGASNQPQHFGDGTRLSIL.

The chain uses TRBV19 and TRBJ1-2; D possibly corresponds to TRBD1 (6 bases). Germline V gene sequence: CDR1 LNHDA, CDR2 SQIVND (reference sequence). This CDR3 has 15 amino acids. V lost 5 bases, J lost 4 bases, and 17 bases lay in between. CDR3 residues: CASSQRGASSYGYTF. The CDR3 coding sequence is TGTGCCAGTAGTCAGCGGGGGGCGTCAAGCTATGGCTACACCTTC.

The rearrangement joins TRBV30 to TRBJ2-3; 10 nucleotides match TRBD2. This CDR3 is 15 amino acids long. Per the germline V gene, CDR1 is GTSNPN and CDR2 is SVGIG (reference sequence). V trimming: 4 bases; J trimming: 0 bases; junction bases outside the gene matches: 4. The CDR3 sequence is CAWTRTSGSTDTQYF. CDR3 in DNA: TGTGCCTGGACTAGGACTAGCGGTAGCACAGATACGCAGTATTTT.

The table lists this clone with a count of one. The rearrangement uses TRBV5-1 and TRBJ2-7; 9 nucleotides align to TRBD1. The CDR3 runs 14 residues. The germline gives CDR1 SGHRS, CDR2 YFSETQ. The V segment lost 4 bases and the J segment 2 bases; nucleotides outside the gene matches: 4. The CDR3 nucleotides are TGCGCCAGCAGCGCCGGGACAGGGACCTACGAGCAGTACTTC. It translates to CASSAGTGTYEQYF.

This chain links TRBV11-2 with TRBJ2-7; tentative D call: TRBD1 (6 bases). CDR1 and CDR2 from the germline V gene are SGHAT and FQNNGV. The CDR3 spans 13 residues. V was shortened by 4 bases and J by 5 bases, with 12 bases between the two germline ends. CDR3 DNA: TGTGCCAGCAGCTGGACCAGGGGAGACGAGCAGTACTTC. Translated, it gives CASSWTRGDEQYF.

The sample holds one count of this clone. The chain uses TRBV3-1 (or the pseudogene TRBV3-2) and TRBJ1-2; possibly TRBD1 for D (6 bases). There are 16 residues in the CDR3. The ends were cut back, 4 bases at V and 4 bases at J, with 19 bases in the middle. Germline V lookup: CDR1 LGHDT, CDR2 YNNKEL (reference sequence). The CDR3 nucleotides read TGTGCCAGCAGCCGAACGATGGACAGAGTTATCTATGGCTACACCTTC. It yields the protein CASSRTMDRVIYGYTF.

This rearrangement joins TRBV15 to TRBJ2-2; perhaps TRBD1 as D (5 bases). V lost 8 bases to trimming and J lost 12 bases, with 16 bases between them. The CDR3 loop spans 12 amino acids. Germline CDR1 reads LNHNV; CDR2 reads YYDKDF (reference sequence). The CDR3: CATEKGPEKLFF. The CDR3, as DNA: TGTGCCACCGAAAAGGGGCCGGAGAAGCTGTTTTTT.

This chain joins TRBV19 and TRBJ2-5, with D hard to call. The CDR3 covers 13 residues. The germline V gene encodes CDR1 LNHDA and CDR2 SQIVND (reference sequence). Trimming pared 5 bases from V and 7 bases from J, leaving 14 bases between. The CDR3, as DNA: TGTGCCAGTAGTCTACAGCCCGACGGGACCCAGTACTTC. Translating gives CASSLQPDGTQYF.

The chain recombines TRBV3-1 (or the pseudogene TRBV3-2) with TRBJ2-7; 12 nucleotides line up with TRBD2. The junction had 11 bases not matched to a gene; V was cut back by 0 bases and J by 2 bases. The CDR3 loop spans 19 amino acids. Germline V lookup: CDR1 LGHDT, CDR2 YNNKEL (reference sequence). CDR3 nucleotide sequence: TGTGCCAGCAGCCAAGATATGACTAGCGGGGGCCATCCTCCCTACGAGCAGTACTTC. This codes for CASSQDMTSGGHPPYEQYF.

The chain combines TRBV4-3 with TRBJ2-6; D is ambiguous. CDR1 and CDR2 from the germline V gene are LGHNA and YSLEER. Trimming removed 0 bases at V and 0 bases at J, with 9 bases between. This CDR3 contains 17 residues. The CDR3 DNA reads as TGCGCCAGCAGCCAAGAGTGGGCCAGCTCTGGGGCCAACGTCCTGACTTTC. Amino acids: CASSQEWASSGANVLTF.

This clone was seen once. The chain carries TRBV11-1 and TRBJ2-1; no reliable D call. Trimming removed 5 bases from V and 7 bases from J, with 15 bases in between. The CDR3 loop spans 14 amino acids. In germline, CDR1 is SGHAT, CDR2 FQDESV (reference sequence). The chain's CDR3 is CASSRDSDMNEQFF. The CDR3 region has the DNA TGTGCCAGCAGCAGAGACTCCGATATGAATGAGCAGTTCTTC.

This chain links TRBV6-5 with TRBJ1-1; 10 nucleotides match TRBD1. Germline trimming cut 7 bases from V and 9 bases from J; bases unmatched to any gene: 11. Germline assignment: CDR1 MNHEY and CDR2 SVGAGI. The CDR3 has 14 amino acids. The CDR3 nucleotides are TGTGCCAGCAAGGACCGGGACAGGGGAGGTAAAGCTTTCTTT. It specifies CASKDRDRGGKAFF.

The chain is built from TRBV5-6 and TRBJ2-1; a weak D match, TRBD1 (5 bases). In germline, CDR1 is SGHDT, CDR2 YYEEEE. The ends were cut back, 0 bases at V and 0 bases at J, with 7 bases in the middle. The CDR3 is 15 residues long. The CDR3 region is CASSLGQSSYNEQFF. The CDR3 region has the DNA TGTGCCAGCAGCTTGGGACAGAGCTCCTACAATGAGCAGTTCTTC.

The chain joins TRBV5-1 to TRBJ2-7, with D uncertain. The CDR3 totals 13 residues. Germline V lookup: CDR1 SGHRS, CDR2 YFSETQ. With 4 bases removed from V and 3 bases from J, the gap between germline ends came to 11 bases. CDR3 nucleotides: TGCGCCAGCAGCCCACCGGTCCACTACGAGCAGTACTTC. Its protein is CASSPPVHYEQYF.

The chain links TRBV5-1 to TRBJ2-3, with D perhaps TRBD2 (6 bases). Germline-derived CDR1 and CDR2 are SGHRS and YFSETQ. With 3 bases removed from V and 0 bases from J, the gap between germline ends came to 11 bases. The CDR3 runs to 15 residues. The DNA for the CDR3 is TGCGCCAGCAGCTCGGGACTTTCTAGCACAGATACGCAGTATTTT. Its translation: CASSSGLSSTDTQYF.

This chain joins TRBV7-6 and TRBJ1-4; maybe TRBD1 (6 bases). The CDR3 covers 14 residues. With 3 bases removed from V and 5 bases from J, the gap between germline ends came to 10 bases. CDR1 and CDR2 (germline): SGHVS, FNYEAQ. The CDR3 reads CASSFLQGNEKLFF. CDR3 DNA: TGTGCCAGCAGCTTCTTACAGGGAAATGAAAAACTGTTTTTT.

The V and J genes are TRBV20-1 and TRBJ2-3, with TRBD2 matching 13 bases. The germline V gene has CDR1 DFQATT and CDR2 SNEGSKA (reference sequence). The CDR3 is 16 amino acids. V was pared by 3 bases and J by 5 bases, with 8 bases of the junction left unmatched. The CDR3 loop reads CSASLTSGGRGDTQYF. As DNA, the CDR3 is TGCAGTGCTAGTTTGACTAGCGGGGGGCGTGGAGATACGCAGTATTTT.

The V call is TRBV12-5, the J call TRBJ1-5, with 9 positions matching TRBD1. Germline values: CDR1 LGHNT, CDR2 FRNRAP. The ends lost 7 bases at V and 3 bases at J; junction bases unmatched: 7. The CDR3 runs to 15 residues. CDR3 protein: CASALTGGVNQPQHF. The CDR3 DNA reads as TGTGCTAGTGCCCTGACAGGGGGTGTCAATCAGCCCCAGCATTTT. The full variable domain, rest sourced from reference TRBV12-5 and TRBJ1-5, is DARVTQTPRHKVTEMGQEVTMRCQPILGHNTVFWYRQTMMQGLELLAYFRNRAPLDDSGMPKDRFSAEMPDATLATLKIQPSEPRDSAVYFCASALTGGVNQPQHFGDGTRLSIL.

This sequence joins TRBV4-1 and TRBJ2-7; 7 bases align to TRBD2. Trimming removed 0 bases from V and 1 base from J; junction bases left unmatched: 9. The CDR3 is 17 residues long. The germline V gene encodes CDR1 MGHRA and CDR2 YSYEKL. The CDR3 loop reads CASSQDAGVTRSYEQYF. Here the CDR3 DNA reads TGCGCCAGCAGCCAAGATGCGGGGGTTACGAGATCCTACGAGCAGTACTTC.

The V call is TRBV9, the J call TRBJ1-5; maybe TRBD1 (5 bases). The germline V and J ends were trimmed by 0 bases and 9 bases, with 10 bases remaining between them. CDR3 length: 13 amino acids. CDR1 SGDLS and CDR2 YYNGEE come from the germline V gene. As DNA, the CDR3 is TGTGCCAGCAGCGTAGCTCAGGGTAGGCCCCAGCATTTT. Translated: CASSVAQGRPQHF.

The chain combines TRBV7-6 with TRBJ2-4; no reliable D call. V shed 5 bases and J shed 5 bases, with 22 bases lying between them. The CDR3 totals 17 residues. Per germline, CDR1 SGHVS and CDR2 FNYEAQ. CDR3 residues: CASSLLPLRHPQNIQYF. The CDR3 nucleotides are TGTGCCAGCAGCCTTCTACCCCTACGACACCCGCAAAACATTCAGTACTTC. Full variable domain (remainder filled in from reference TRBV7-6 and TRBJ2-4): GAGVSQSPRYKVTKRGQDVALRCDPISGHVSLYWYRQALGQGPEFLTYFNYEAQQDKSGLPNDRFSAERPEGSISTLTIQRTEQRDSAMYRCASSLLPLRHPQNIQYFGAGTRLSVL.